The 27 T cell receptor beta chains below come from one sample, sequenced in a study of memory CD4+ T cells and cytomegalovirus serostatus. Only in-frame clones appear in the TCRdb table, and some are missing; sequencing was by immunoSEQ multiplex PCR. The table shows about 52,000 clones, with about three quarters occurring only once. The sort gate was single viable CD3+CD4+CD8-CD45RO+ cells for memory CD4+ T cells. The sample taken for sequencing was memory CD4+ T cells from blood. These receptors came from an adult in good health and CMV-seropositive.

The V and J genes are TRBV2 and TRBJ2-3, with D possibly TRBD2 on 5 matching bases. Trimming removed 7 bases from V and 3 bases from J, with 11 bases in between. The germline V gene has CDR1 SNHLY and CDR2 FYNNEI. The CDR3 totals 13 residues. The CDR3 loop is CASTKRETDTQYF. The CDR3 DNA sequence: TGTGCCAGCACCAAAAGGGAGACAGATACGCAGTATTTT.

This CDR3 is CASSSPGQSGANVLTF. The CDR3 nucleotides read TGTGCCAGCAGTTCCCCGGGACAAAGTGGGGCCAACGTCCTGACTTTC. This chain links TRBV28 with TRBJ2-6; a possible D gene is TRBD1 (6 bases). CDR3 length: 16 residues. V was clipped by 4 bases and J by 3 bases, with 13 bases between them. Per germline, CDR1 MDHEN and CDR2 SYDVKM. The variable domain in full, completed from reference TRBV28 and TRBJ2-6, reads DVKVTQSSRYLVKRTGEKVFLECVQDMDHENMFWYRQDPGLGLRLIYFSYDVKMKEKGDIPEGYSVSREKKERFSLILESASTNQTSMYLCASSSPGQSGANVLTFGAGSRLTVL.

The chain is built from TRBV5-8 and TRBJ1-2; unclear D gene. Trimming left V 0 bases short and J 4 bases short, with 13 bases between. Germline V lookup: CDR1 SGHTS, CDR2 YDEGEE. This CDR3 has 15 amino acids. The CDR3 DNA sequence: TGTGCCAGCAGCTTGGAGATAGGGCTCGGCTATGGCTACACCTTC. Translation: CASSLEIGLGYGYTF.

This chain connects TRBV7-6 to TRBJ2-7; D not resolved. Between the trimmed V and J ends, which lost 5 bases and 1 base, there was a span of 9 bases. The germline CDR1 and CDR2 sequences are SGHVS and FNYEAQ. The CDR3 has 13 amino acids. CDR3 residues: CASSAQTSYEQYF. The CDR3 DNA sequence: TGTGCCAGCAGCGCTCAGACGTCCTACGAGCAGTACTTC.

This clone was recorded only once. The CDR3 protein is CASSGEGGGRGYTF. As DNA, the CDR3 is TGTGCCAGCAGCGGCGAGGGGGGGGGACGGGGCTACACCTTC. V gene TRBV28 combines with J gene TRBJ1-2; TRBD1 might be the D (6 bases). Germline V CDR1 and CDR2: MDHEN, SYDVKM. V gave up 6 bases and J gave up 8 bases, with 19 bases separating them. The CDR3 consists of 14 residues.

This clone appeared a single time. The CDR3 region has the DNA TGCAGCGTTTTTCGGCAGAGCTCCTACGAGCAGTACTTC. Encoded protein: CSVFRQSSYEQYF. V gene TRBV29-1 combines with J gene TRBJ2-7; D gene uncertain. Between the trimmed V and J ends, which lost 5 bases and 0 bases, there was a span of 11 bases. Germline V lookup: CDR1 SQVTM, CDR2 ANQGSEA. There are 13 residues in the CDR3.

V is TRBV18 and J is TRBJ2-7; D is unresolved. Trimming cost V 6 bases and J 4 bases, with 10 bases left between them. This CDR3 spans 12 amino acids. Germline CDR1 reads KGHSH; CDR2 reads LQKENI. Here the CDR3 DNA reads TGTGCCAGCTCCCAGGACGGGTACGAGCAGTACTTC. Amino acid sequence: CASSQDGYEQYF. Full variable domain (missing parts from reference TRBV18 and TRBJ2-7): NAGVMQNPRHLVRRRGQEARLRCSPMKGHSHVYWYRQLPEEGLKFMVYLQKENIIDESGMPKERFSAEFPKEGPSILRIQQVVRGDSAAYFCASSQDGYEQYFGPGTRLTVT.

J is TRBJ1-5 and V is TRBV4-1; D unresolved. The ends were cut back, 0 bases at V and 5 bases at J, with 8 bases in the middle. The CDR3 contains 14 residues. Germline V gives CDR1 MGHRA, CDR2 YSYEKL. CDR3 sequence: CASSQDGGYQPQHF. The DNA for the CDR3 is TGCGCCAGCAGCCAAGATGGAGGGTATCAGCCCCAGCATTTT.

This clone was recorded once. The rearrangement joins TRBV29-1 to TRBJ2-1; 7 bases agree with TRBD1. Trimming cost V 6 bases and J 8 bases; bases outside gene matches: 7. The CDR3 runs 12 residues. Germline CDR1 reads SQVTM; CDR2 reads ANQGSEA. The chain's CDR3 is CSVTTGVDEQFF. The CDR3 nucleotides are TGCAGCGTAACCACAGGGGTGGATGAGCAGTTCTTC.

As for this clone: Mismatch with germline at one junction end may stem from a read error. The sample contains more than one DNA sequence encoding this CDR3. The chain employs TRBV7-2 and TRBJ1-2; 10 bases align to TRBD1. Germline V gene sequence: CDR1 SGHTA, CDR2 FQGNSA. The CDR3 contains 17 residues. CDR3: CASSGTGTGVANYGYTF. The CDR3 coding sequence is TGCGCCAGCAGCGGAACCGGGACAGGGGTTGCTAACTATGGCTACACCTTC.

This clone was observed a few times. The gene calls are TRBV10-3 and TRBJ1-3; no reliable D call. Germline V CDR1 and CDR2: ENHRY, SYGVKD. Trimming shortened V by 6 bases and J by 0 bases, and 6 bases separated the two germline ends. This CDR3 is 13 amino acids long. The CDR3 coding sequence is TGTGCCATCAGGCAGCCCTCTGGAAACACCATATATTTT. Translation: CAIRQPSGNTIYF.

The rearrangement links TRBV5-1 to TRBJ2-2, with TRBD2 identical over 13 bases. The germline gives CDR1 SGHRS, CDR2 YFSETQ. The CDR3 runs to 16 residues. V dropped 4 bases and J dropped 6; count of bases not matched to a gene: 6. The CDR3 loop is CASSSRTSGSSGELFF. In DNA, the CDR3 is TGCGCCAGCAGCAGTAGGACTAGCGGGAGTTCCGGGGAGCTGTTTTTT.

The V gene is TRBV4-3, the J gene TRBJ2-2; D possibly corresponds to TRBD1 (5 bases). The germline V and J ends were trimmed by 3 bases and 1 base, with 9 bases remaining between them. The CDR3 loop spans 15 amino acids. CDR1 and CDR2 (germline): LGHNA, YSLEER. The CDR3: CASSQDGQNTGELFF. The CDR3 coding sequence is TGCGCCAGCAGCCAGGACGGACAGAACACCGGGGAGCTGTTTTTT.

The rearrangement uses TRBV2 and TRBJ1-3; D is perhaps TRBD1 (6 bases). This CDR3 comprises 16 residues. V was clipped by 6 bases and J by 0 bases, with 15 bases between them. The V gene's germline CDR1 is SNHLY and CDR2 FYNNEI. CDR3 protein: CASSANTGTSGNTIYF. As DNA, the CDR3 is TGTGCCAGCAGCGCAAATACAGGGACCTCTGGAAACACCATATATTTT.

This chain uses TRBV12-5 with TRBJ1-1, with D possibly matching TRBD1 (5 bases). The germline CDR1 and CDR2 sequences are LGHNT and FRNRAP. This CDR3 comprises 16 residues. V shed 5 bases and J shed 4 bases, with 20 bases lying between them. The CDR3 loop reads CASGPQGGVRGTEAFF. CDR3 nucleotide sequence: TGTGCTAGTGGTCCTCAGGGCGGGGTTCGTGGCACTGAAGCTTTCTTT.

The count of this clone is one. The CDR3 coding sequence is TGTGCCAGCAGTACCCCGACTAGCGGGAGCTCAGGGACCCAGTACTTC. It translates to CASSTPTSGSSGTQYF. The V call is TRBV28, the J call TRBJ2-5; 12 bases align to TRBD2. Germline CDR1 is MDHEN and CDR2 is SYDVKM. The CDR3 runs 16 residues. Trimming at V came to 5 bases and at J to 7 bases, leaving 11 bases not matched to a gene.

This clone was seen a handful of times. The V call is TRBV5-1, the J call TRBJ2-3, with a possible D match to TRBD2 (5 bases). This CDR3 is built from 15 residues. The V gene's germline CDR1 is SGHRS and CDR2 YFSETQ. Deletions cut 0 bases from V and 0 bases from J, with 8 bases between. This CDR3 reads CASSLVPGSTDTQYF. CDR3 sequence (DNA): TGCGCCAGCAGCTTGGTTCCGGGAAGCACAGATACGCAGTATTTT.

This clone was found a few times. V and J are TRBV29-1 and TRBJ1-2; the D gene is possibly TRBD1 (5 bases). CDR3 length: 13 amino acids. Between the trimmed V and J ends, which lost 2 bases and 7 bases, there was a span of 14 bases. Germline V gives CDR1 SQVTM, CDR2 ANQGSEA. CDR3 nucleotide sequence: TGCAGCGTTGAATTGATGTCAGGGAGTGGCTACACCTTC. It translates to CSVELMSGSGYTF.

CDR3 sequence: CASSHQGQTYGYTF. The CDR3 region has the DNA TGCGCCAGCAGCCACCAGGGACAGACATATGGCTACACCTTC. The chain uses TRBV4-1 and TRBJ1-2; the match to TRBD1 covers 7 bases. With 3 bases clipped from V and 5 bases from J, the junction kept 6 bases outside the gene matches. Germline V gene sequence: CDR1 MGHRA, CDR2 YSYEKL. CDR3 size: 14 residues.

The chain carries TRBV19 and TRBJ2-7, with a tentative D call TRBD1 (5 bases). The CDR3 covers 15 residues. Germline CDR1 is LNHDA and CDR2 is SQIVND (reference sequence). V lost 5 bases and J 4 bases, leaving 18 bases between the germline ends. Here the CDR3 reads CASSGVQGAGYEQYF. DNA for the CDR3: TGTGCCAGTAGTGGGGTCCAGGGTGCTGGTTACGAGCAGTACTTC.

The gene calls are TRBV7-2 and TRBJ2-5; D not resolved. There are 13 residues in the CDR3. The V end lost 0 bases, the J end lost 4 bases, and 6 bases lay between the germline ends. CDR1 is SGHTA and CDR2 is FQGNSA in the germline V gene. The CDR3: CASSLAPGETQYF. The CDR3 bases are TGTGCCAGCAGCTTAGCGCCCGGAGAGACCCAGTACTTC. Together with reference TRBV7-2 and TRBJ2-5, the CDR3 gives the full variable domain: GAGVSQSPSNKVTEKGKDVELRCDPISGHTALYWYRQSLGQGLEFLIYFQGNSAPDKSGLPSDRFSAERTGGSVSTLTIQRTQQEDSAVYLCASSLAPGETQYFGPGTRLLVL.

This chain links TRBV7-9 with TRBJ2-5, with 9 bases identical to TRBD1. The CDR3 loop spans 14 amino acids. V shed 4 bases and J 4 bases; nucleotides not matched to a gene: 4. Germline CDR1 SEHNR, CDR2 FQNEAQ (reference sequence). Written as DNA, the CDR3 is TGTGCCAGCAGCTGGGGACAGGGTGGAGAGACCCAGTACTTC. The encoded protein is CASSWGQGGETQYF. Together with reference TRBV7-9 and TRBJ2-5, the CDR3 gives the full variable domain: DTGVSQNPRHKITKRGQNVTFRCDPISEHNRLYWYRQTLGQGPEFLTYFQNEAQLEKSRLLSDRFSAERPKGSFSTLEIQRTEQGDSAMYLCASSWGQGGETQYFGPGTRLLVL.

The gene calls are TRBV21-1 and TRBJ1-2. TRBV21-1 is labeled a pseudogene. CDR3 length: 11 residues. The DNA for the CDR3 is TGTGCCAGCCCTCGGCACTATGGCTACACCTTC. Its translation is CASPRHYGYTF.

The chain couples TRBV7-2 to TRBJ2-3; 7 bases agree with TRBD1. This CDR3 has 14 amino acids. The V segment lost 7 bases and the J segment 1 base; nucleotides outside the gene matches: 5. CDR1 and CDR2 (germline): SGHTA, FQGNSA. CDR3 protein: CASKDRIGTDTQYF. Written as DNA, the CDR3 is TGTGCCAGCAAGGACAGGATAGGCACAGATACGCAGTATTTT.

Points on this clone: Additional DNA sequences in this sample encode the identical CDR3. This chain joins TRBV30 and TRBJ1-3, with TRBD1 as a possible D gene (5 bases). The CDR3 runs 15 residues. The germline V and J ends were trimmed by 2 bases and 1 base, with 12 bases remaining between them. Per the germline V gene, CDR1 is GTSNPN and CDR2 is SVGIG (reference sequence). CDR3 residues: CAWSRDSGSGNTIYF. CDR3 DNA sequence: TGTGCCTGGAGTCGGGACTCCGGGTCTGGAAACACCATATATTTT.

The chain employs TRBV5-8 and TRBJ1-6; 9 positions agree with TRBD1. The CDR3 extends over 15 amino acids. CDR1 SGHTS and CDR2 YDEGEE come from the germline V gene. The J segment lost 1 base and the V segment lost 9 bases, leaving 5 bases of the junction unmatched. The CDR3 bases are TGTGCCACCCAGACAGGGGGATCCTATAATTCACCCCTCCACTTT. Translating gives CATQTGGSYNSPLHF.

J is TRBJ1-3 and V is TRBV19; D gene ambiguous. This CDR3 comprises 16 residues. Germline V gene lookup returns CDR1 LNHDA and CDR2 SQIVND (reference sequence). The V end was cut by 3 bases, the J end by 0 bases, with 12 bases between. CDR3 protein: CASSIQGLSSGNTIYF. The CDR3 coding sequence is TGTGCCAGTAGTATTCAAGGACTAAGCTCTGGAAACACCATATATTTT.